The subject of this entry is one T cell receptor beta chain. The source of the sample is a study of shared clonotypes between healthy human individuals. The assay was run at deep level. Sequenced by immunoSEQ multiplex PCR; TCRdb stores in-frame clones only, minus some. This repertoire shows 450,000 to 550,000 clones, 79% found once; its top ten account for over 10%. The germline V gene encodes CDR1 MDHEN and CDR2 SYDVKM. The germline V and J ends were trimmed by 5 bases and 4 bases, with 21 bases remaining between them. The CDR3 length is 16 residues. Sequencing input: PBMCs. The TCR sequence derives from a woman aged 40 to 50 in good health. Some clones in this sample may be carry-over from other donors' samples. The chain employs TRBV28 and TRBJ2-7; the D gene is possibly TRBD2 (5 bases). The CDR3 bases are TGTGCCAGCAGTCCACAATGGGCGCCGGGAAAGTACGAGCAGTACTTC. Translated: CASSPQWAPGKYEQYF. Combining the CDR3 with reference TRBV28 and TRBJ2-7 gives the whole variable domain DVKVTQSSRYLVKRTGEKVFLECVQDMDHENMFWYRQDPGLGLRLIYFSYDVKMKEKGDIPEGYSVSREKKERFSLILESASTNQTSMYLCASSPQWAPGKYEQYFGPGTRLTVT.